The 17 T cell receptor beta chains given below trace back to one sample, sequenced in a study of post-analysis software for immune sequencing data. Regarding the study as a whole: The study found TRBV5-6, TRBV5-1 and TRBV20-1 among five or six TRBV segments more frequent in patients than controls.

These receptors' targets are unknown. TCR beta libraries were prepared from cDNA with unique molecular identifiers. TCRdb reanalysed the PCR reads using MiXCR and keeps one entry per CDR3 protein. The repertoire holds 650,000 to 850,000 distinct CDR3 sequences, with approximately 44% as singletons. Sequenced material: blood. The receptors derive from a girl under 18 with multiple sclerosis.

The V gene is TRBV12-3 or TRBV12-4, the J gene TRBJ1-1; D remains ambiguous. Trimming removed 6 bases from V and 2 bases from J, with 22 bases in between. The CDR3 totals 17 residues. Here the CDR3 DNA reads TGTGCCAGCAGCCCCCCCAATAGAGGACCAAGCAACACTGAAGCTTTCTTT. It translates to CASSPPNRGPSNTEAFF.

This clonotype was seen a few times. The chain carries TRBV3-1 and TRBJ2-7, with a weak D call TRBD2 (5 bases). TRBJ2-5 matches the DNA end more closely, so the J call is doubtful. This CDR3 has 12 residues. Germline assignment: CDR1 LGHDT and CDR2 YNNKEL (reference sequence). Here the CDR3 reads CASSQASGTQYF. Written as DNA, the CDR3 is TGTGCCAGCAGCCAAGCGAGCGGGACCCAGTACTTC.

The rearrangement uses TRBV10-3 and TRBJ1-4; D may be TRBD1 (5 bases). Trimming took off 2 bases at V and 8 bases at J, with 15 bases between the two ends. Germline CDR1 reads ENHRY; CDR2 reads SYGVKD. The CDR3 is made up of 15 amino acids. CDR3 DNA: TGTGCCATCAGTGAGCCGGGACCGAGTGAAGAAAAACTGTTTTTT. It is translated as CAISEPGPSEEKLFF.

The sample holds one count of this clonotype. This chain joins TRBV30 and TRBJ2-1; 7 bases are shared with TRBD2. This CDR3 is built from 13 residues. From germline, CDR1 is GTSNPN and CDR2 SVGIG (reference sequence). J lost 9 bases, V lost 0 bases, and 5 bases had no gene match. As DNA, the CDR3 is TGTGCCTGGAGTGTAACTAGCGCTATTGAGCAGTTCTTC. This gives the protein CAWSVTSAIEQFF.

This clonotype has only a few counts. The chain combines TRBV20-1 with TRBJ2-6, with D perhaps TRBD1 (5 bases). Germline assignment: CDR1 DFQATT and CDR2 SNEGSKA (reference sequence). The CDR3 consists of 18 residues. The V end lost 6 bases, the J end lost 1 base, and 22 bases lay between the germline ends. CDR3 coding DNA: TGCAGTGCCCGTTCGACAGCCCCTTTGGGTTCTGGGGCCAACGTCCTGACTTTC. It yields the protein CSARSTAPLGSGANVLTF.

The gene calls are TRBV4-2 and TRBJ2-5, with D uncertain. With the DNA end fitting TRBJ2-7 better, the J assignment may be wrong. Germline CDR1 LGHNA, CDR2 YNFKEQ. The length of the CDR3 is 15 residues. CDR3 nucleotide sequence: TGTGCCAGCAGCCAAGAAGTCGGCAGCTCCTACGAGCAGTACTTC. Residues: CASSQEVGSSYEQYF.

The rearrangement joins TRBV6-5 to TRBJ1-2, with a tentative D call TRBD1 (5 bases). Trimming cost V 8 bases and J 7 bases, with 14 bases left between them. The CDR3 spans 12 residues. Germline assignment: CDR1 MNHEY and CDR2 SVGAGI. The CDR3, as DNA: TGTGCCAGCCAGGGTCTCAGAGGTGGCTACACCTTC. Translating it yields CASQGLRGGYTF.

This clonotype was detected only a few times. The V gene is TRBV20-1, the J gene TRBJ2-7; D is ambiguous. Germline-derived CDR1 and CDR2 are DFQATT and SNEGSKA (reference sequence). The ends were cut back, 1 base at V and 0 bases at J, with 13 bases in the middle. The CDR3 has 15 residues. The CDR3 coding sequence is TGCAGTGCTAGAGCGGAACGGTCGGACTCCTACGAGCAGTACTTC. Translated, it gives CSARAERSDSYEQYF.

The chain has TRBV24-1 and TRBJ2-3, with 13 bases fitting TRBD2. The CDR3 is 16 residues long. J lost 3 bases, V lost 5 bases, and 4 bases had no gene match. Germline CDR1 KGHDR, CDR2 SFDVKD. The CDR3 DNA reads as TGTGCCACCAGTGGGACTAGCGGGAGTATTACAGATACGCAGTATTTT. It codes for CATSGTSGSITDTQYF.

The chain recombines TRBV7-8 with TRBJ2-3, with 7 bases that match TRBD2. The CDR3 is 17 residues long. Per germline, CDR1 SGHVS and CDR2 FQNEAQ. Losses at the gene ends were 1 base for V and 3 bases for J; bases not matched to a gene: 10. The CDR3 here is CASSLVSASGITDTQYF. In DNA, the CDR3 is TGTGCCAGCAGCTTAGTGTCGGCGAGCGGGATAACAGATACGCAGTATTTT.

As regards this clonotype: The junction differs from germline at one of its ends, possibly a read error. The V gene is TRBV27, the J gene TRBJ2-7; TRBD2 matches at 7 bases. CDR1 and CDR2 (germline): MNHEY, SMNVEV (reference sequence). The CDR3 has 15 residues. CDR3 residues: CTSSSHQAGAYEQYF. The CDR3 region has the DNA TGTACCAGCAGTTCCCACCAGGCGGGGGCCTACGAGCAGTACTTC.

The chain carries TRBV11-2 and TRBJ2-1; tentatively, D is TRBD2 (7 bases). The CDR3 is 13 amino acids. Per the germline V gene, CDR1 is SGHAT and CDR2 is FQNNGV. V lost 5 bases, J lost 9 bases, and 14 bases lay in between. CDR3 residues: CASSQGGAGEQFF. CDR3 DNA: TGTGCCAGCAGCCAAGGGGGGGCGGGTGAGCAGTTCTTC.

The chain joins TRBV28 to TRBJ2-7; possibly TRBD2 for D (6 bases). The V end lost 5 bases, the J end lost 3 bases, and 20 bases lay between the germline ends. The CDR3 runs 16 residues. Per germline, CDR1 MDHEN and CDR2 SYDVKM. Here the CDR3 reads CASSPPVGSGFYEQYF. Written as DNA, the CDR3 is TGTGCCAGCAGTCCCCCTGTTGGTAGCGGATTCTACGAGCAGTACTTC.

The CDR3 coding sequence is TGTGCCAGCAGCACTCCGACTAGTTCCCATGAGCAGTTCTTC. Translating gives CASSTPTSSHEQFF. The chain carries TRBV6-5 and TRBJ2-1; D is possibly TRBD2 (6 bases). The V and J ends lost 6 bases and 8 bases respectively, with 17 bases between them. In germline, CDR1 is MNHEY, CDR2 SVGAGI. There are 14 residues in the CDR3.

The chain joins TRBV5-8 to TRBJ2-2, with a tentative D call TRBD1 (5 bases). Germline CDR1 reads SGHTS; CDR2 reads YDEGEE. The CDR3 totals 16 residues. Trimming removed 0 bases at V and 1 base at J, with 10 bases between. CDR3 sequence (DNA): TGTGCCAGCAGCTTGGGACGACAGATGAACACCGGGGAGCTGTTTTTT. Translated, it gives CASSLGRQMNTGELFF.

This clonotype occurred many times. The DNA of the CDR3 is TGTGCCAGCGGACCTCAGGGACTTCAGCCCCAGCATTTT. As protein: CASGPQGLQPQHF. The rearrangement links TRBV28 to TRBJ1-5; D perhaps matches TRBD1 (5 bases). From germline, CDR1 is MDHEN and CDR2 SYDVKM. V was pared by 8 bases and J by 6 bases, with 14 bases between. CDR3 length: 13 amino acids.

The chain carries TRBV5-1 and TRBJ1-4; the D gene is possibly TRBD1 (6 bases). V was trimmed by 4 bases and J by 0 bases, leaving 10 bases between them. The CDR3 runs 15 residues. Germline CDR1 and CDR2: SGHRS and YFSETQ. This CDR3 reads CASSAWTATNEKLFF. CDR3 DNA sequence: TGCGCCAGCAGCGCATGGACAGCAACTAATGAAAAACTGTTTTTT. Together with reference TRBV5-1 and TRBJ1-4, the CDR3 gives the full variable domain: KAGVTQTPRYLIKTRGQQVTLSCSPISGHRSVSWYQQTPGQGLQFLFEYFSETQRNKGNFPGRFSGRQFSNSRSEMNVSTLELGDSALYLCASSAWTATNEKLFFGSGTQLSVL.